The 20 T cell receptor beta chains below were found in one sample sequenced in a study of PD-1 blockade in classical Hodgkin lymphoma. Clones were read by immunoSEQ multiplex PCR, and TCRdb kept only the in-frame ones, dropping some. In the table there are about 40,000 clones, 60% to 75% of which are singletons. Every patient had relapsed following autologous stem cell transplantation, and cohorts differed in brentuximab vedotin exposure. This sample comprised peripheral blood mononuclear cells (PBMCs), obtained at baseline. These receptors all stem from a human donor with classical Hodgkin lymphoma.

The genes are TRBV30 and TRBJ1-1; the match to TRBD1 covers 7 bases. Unmatched junction bases numbered 11, after V lost 3 bases and J lost 7 bases. This CDR3 spans 14 amino acids. Germline V CDR1 and CDR2: GTSNPN, SVGIG (reference sequence). CDR3 DNA: TGTGCCTGGAGCGAACCACTTTGGACAGGTGAAGCTTTCTTT. Protein product: CAWSEPLWTGEAFF.

The table lists this clone with a few counts. The rearrangement joins TRBV18 to TRBJ2-7; D remains unclear. The CDR3 consists of 12 residues. Germline CDR1 and CDR2: KGHSH and LQKENI. Trimming pared 3 bases from V and 6 bases from J, leaving 9 bases between. CDR3 coding DNA: TGTGCCAGCTCACCCTCTTCCCCCGAGCAGTACTTC. Amino acids: CASSPSSPEQYF.

CDR3 sequence reads: CASRTGETGELFF. The DNA for the CDR3 is TGTGCCAGCAGAACGGGGGAAACCGGGGAGCTGTTTTTT. This chain uses TRBV7-3 with TRBJ2-2, with D possibly TRBD2 on 6 matching bases. The CDR3 is 13 amino acids. Per germline, CDR1 SGHTA and CDR2 FQGTGA. Trimming stripped 6 bases from V and 5 bases from J, with 10 bases between.

This chain connects TRBV7-9 to TRBJ2-7; 9 bases match TRBD1. The trim removed 4 bases at V and 4 bases at J, leaving 8 bases unmatched. The CDR3 sequence is 15 residues long. The germline gives CDR1 SEHNR, CDR2 FQNEAQ (reference sequence). CDR3 nucleotide sequence: TGTGCCAGCAGCTCACCGGGACAGGGTTCTTACGAGCAGTACTTC. Amino acids: CASSSPGQGSYEQYF.

The CDR3 DNA is TGTGCCAGCAGTTACTCCGGACTAGCGGTCAATGAGCAGTTCTTC. This sequence encodes CASSYSGLAVNEQFF. The genes are TRBV6-5 and TRBJ2-1; 10 bases are a match to TRBD2. Germline V gene lookup returns CDR1 MNHEY and CDR2 SVGAGI. V gave up 0 bases and J gave up 6 bases; unmatched junction bases: 2. The CDR3 is 15 amino acids.

Here the CDR3 DNA reads TGTGCCAGCAGCCCATCGGTCGAGCAGTACTTC. Its protein product is CASSPSVEQYF. V gene TRBV7-9 combines with J gene TRBJ2-7, with D unclear. Germline CDR1 reads SEHNR; CDR2 reads FQNEAQ (reference sequence). The V gene lost 5 bases and the J gene lost 6 bases, with 8 bases spanning the gap. This CDR3 contains 11 residues. The entire variable domain, with the rest obtained from reference TRBV7-9 and TRBJ2-7, is as follows: DTGVSQNPRHKITKRGQNVTFRCDPISEHNRLYWYRQTLGQGPEFLTYFQNEAQLEKSRLLSDRFSAERPKGSFSTLEIQRTEQGDSAMYLCASSPSVEQYFGPGTRLTVT.

Note on this clone: This sample includes further DNA sequences coding for the same CDR3. This chain uses TRBV4-1 with TRBJ2-3; TRBD2 agrees at 11 bases. Germline CDR1 and CDR2: MGHRA and YSYEKL. The J segment lost 2 bases and the V segment lost 4 bases, leaving 14 bases of the junction unmatched. The CDR3 is made up of 19 amino acids. The CDR3 nucleotides read TGCGCCAGCAGCCCTGGGCCCCTAGCGGGGGGCCCGCTCACAGATACGCAGTATTTT. It yields the protein CASSPGPLAGGPLTDTQYF.

The rearrangement links TRBV28 to TRBJ1-1, with D unresolved. CDR3 length: 16 residues. The germline V gene encodes CDR1 MDHEN and CDR2 SYDVKM. Trimming took 0 bases from V and 2 from J, leaving 13 bases between them. Written as DNA, the CDR3 is TGTGCCAGCAGTTTATGGCATGGAGGCATAAACACTGAAGCTTTCTTT. It specifies CASSLWHGGINTEAFF.

The chain employs TRBV30 and TRBJ2-5; the D gene is possibly TRBD1 (7 bases). The CDR3 runs to 15 residues. Trimming took 5 bases from V and 3 from J, leaving 19 bases between them. From germline, CDR1 is GTSNPN and CDR2 SVGIG (reference sequence). This chain's CDR3 is CAWDRDGGLKETQYF. CDR3 DNA: TGTGCCTGGGACAGGGACGGAGGGCTCAAAGAGACCCAGTACTTC.

The chain joins TRBV9 to TRBJ2-2; D gene uncertain. Deletions cut 3 bases from V and 6 bases from J, with 3 bases between. The CDR3 consists of 11 residues. From germline, CDR1 is SGDLS and CDR2 YYNGEE. This chain's CDR3 is CASSAAGELFF. The CDR3 coding sequence is TGTGCCAGCAGCGCAGCCGGGGAGCTGTTTTTT.

The J gene is TRBJ2-3, the V gene TRBV27; 9 bases fit TRBD2. Germline CDR1 is MNHEY and CDR2 is SMNVEV (reference sequence). V trimming: 2 bases; J trimming: 0 bases; junction bases outside the gene matches: 6. This CDR3 is 17 amino acids long. CDR3 sequence reads: CASSLQLAGTSTDTQYF. CDR3 in DNA: TGTGCCAGCAGTTTACAGCTAGCGGGAACTAGCACAGATACGCAGTATTTT.

The V gene is TRBV14, the J gene TRBJ1-5; no clear D gene. V dropped 3 bases and J dropped 2 bases, with 5 bases sitting between them. This CDR3 is 13 amino acids long. Germline V lookup: CDR1 SGHDN, CDR2 FVKESK. Here the CDR3 DNA reads TGTGCCAGCAGCCATTCTGGCAATCAGCCCCAGCATTTT. It encodes CASSHSGNQPQHF. Full variable domain (missing parts from reference TRBV14 and TRBJ1-5): EAGVTQFPSHSVIEKGQTVTLRCDPISGHDNLYWYRRVMGKEIKFLLHFVKESKQDESGMPNNRFLAERTGGTYSTLKVQPAELEDSGVYFCASSHSGNQPQHFGDGTRLSIL.

This clone was recorded a few times. The genes are TRBV30 and TRBJ1-1; TRBD1 is a possible D gene (5 bases). Germline V CDR1 and CDR2: GTSNPN, SVGIG (reference sequence). V dropped 2 bases and J dropped 5 bases, with 12 bases sitting between them. The CDR3 is made up of 13 amino acids. The CDR3 DNA is TGTGCCTGGAGTCTGAACCAGGGAACTGAAGCTTTCTTT. Residues: CAWSLNQGTEAFF.

The gene calls are TRBV7-2 and TRBJ2-7; D uncertain. CDR1 is SGHTA, CDR2 FQGNSA, per germline. The CDR3 has 15 amino acids. V lost 4 bases and J lost 2, with 15 bases in between. The DNA of the CDR3 is TGTGCCAGCAGCTCATTCCCAGAGTGGGCCTACGAGCAGTACTTC. Encoded protein: CASSSFPEWAYEQYF.

The chain links TRBV9 to TRBJ2-2; TRBD1 aligns across 8 bases. The CDR3 runs to 16 residues. V shed 4 bases, J shed 1 base, and the junction held 6 bases outside the gene matches. Germline loops: CDR1 SGDLS, CDR2 YYNGEE. Here the CDR3 DNA reads TGTGCCAGCAGCTTCCCAGGGGGCTTGAACACCGGGGAGCTGTTTTTT. It translates to CASSFPGGLNTGELFF.

The chain uses TRBV4-3 and TRBJ2-2; 8 bases are a match to TRBD1. This CDR3 has 14 amino acids. V shed 2 bases, J shed 5 bases, and the junction held 1 base outside the gene matches. Germline V lookup: CDR1 LGHNA, CDR2 YSLEER. The CDR3 DNA sequence: TGCGCCAGCAGCCAATACAGGGGGACCGGGGAGCTGTTTTTT. Its protein product is CASSQYRGTGELFF.

The J gene is TRBJ2-7, the V gene TRBV6-6; 8 bases fit TRBD1. This CDR3 has 15 amino acids. Trimming took 0 bases from V and 6 from J; bases not matched to a gene: 7. Germline lookup yields CDR1 MNHNY and CDR2 SVGAGI (reference sequence). The CDR3 sequence: CASSYSTGERGEQYF. CDR3 bases: TGTGCCAGCAGTTACTCGACAGGGGAAAGGGGCGAGCAGTACTTC.

This clone was seen only once. The genes are TRBV9 and TRBJ2-7, with 8 bases identical to TRBD2. The CDR3 is 13 residues long. The trim removed 4 bases at V and 7 bases at J, leaving 7 bases unmatched. Per the germline V gene, CDR1 is SGDLS and CDR2 is YYNGEE. CDR3 in amino acids: CASSPGGAREQYF. The CDR3 DNA reads TGTGCCAGCAGCCCCGGGGGGGCCAGAGAGCAGTACTTC.

A remark on this clone: Other DNA sequences in this specimen translate into the identical CDR3. This chain uses TRBV9 with TRBJ1-3; D is unresolved. Germline V gene lookup returns CDR1 SGDLS and CDR2 YYNGEE. Trimming stripped 0 bases from V and 4 bases from J, with 5 bases between. This CDR3 region has 13 residues. This CDR3 is CASSVGVGNTIYF. CDR3 sequence (DNA): TGTGCCAGCAGCGTAGGGGTGGGAAACACCATATATTTT. Together with reference TRBV9 and TRBJ1-3, the CDR3 gives the full variable domain: DSGVTQTPKHLITATGQRVTLRCSPRSGDLSVYWYQQSLDQGLQFLIQYYNGEERAKGNILERFSAQQFPDLHSELNLSSLELGDSALYFCASSVGVGNTIYFGEGSWLTVV.

The chain combines TRBV28 with TRBJ2-7, with 9 bases identical to TRBD2. J gave up 1 base and V 5 bases, and 6 bases lay outside the gene matches. Germline CDR1 reads MDHEN; CDR2 reads SYDVKM. The CDR3 runs to 15 residues. The CDR3 spells CASSPTSGWSYEQYF. CDR3 bases: TGTGCCAGCAGTCCAACTAGCGGGTGGTCCTACGAGCAGTACTTC.